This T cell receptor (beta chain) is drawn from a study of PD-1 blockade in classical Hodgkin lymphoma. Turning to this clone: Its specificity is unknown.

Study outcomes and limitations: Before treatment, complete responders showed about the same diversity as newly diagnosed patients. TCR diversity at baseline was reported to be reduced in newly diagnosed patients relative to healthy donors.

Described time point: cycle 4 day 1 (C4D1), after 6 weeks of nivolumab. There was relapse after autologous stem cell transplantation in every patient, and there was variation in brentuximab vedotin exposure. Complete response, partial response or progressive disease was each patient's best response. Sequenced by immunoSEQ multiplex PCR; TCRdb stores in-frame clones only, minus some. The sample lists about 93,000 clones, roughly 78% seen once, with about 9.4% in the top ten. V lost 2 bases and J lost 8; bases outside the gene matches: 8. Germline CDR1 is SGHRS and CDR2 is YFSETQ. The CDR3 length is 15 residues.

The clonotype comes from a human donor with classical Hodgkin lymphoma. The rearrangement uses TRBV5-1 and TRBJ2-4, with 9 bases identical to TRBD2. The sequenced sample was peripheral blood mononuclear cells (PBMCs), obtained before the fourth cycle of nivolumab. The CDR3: CASSLLAGERDIQYF. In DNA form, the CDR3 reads TGCGCCAGCAGCTTACTAGCGGGTGAAAGGGACATTCAGTACTTC.